The 9 T cell receptor beta chains in this list originate from one sample, sequenced in a study of T cell responses to AZD1222 COVID-19 vaccine. TCRdb's copy holds only in-frame clones and misses some; the assay was immunoSEQ multiplex PCR. The data hold about 190,000 clones, with approximately 94% observed a single time. This sample comprised peripheral blood, obtained on day 0 of AZD1222 vaccination. These receptors originate from an adult in good health.

The chain combines TRBV4-1 with TRBJ2-4; D not certain. Trimming took 1 base from V and 0 from J, leaving 10 bases between them. The CDR3 length is 16 residues. Germline V lookup: CDR1 MGHRA, CDR2 YSYEKL. The CDR3 bases are TGCGCCAGCAGCCAAGGCCCCGCTGTAGCCAAAAACATTCAGTACTTC. This sequence encodes CASSQGPAVAKNIQYF.

This chain connects TRBV5-1 to TRBJ2-5; 8 bases are shared with TRBD1. V lost 4 bases to trimming and J lost 5 bases; unmatched junction nucleotides: 7. The germline V gene encodes CDR1 SGHRS and CDR2 YFSETQ. The CDR3 loop spans 14 amino acids. The CDR3: CASSPGQAWETQYF. The CDR3 DNA is TGCGCCAGCAGCCCGGGACAGGCATGGGAGACCCAGTACTTC.

The rearrangement links TRBV9 to TRBJ1-6; perhaps TRBD1 as D (5 bases). Per the germline V gene, CDR1 is SGDLS and CDR2 is YYNGEE. Deletions cut 4 bases from V and 7 bases from J, with 12 bases between. This CDR3 has 14 amino acids. CDR3 in amino acids: CASSTPGRNSPLHF. In DNA form, the CDR3 reads TGTGCCAGCAGCACCCCGGGACGGAATTCACCCCTCCACTTT.

V usage is TRBV29-1 and J usage is TRBJ1-1, with a tentative D call TRBD1 (6 bases). Germline V gene lookup returns CDR1 SQVTM and CDR2 ANQGSEA. V was clipped by 4 bases and J by 0 bases, with 12 bases between them. The CDR3 spans 14 residues. The DNA for the CDR3 is TGCAGCGTTGGGGCAGGGGCTTTGAACACTGAAGCTTTCTTT. Amino acids: CSVGAGALNTEAFF.

The gene calls are TRBV7-2 and TRBJ1-1; TRBD1 matches 8 bases. After removal of 3 bases from V and 8 bases from J, the junction contained 5 bases not matched to a gene. CDR3 size: 13 residues. Germline V CDR1 and CDR2: SGHTA, FQGNSA. CDR3 sequence reads: CASSFQGAREAFF. The CDR3 nucleotides read TGTGCCAGCAGCTTCCAGGGGGCGAGAGAAGCTTTCTTT.

This chain links TRBV5-4 with TRBJ1-1; a possible D gene is TRBD1 (5 bases). From germline, CDR1 is SGHNT and CDR2 YYREEE (reference sequence). This CDR3 has 13 amino acids. Between the trimmed V and J ends, which lost 5 bases and 6 bases, there was a span of 14 bases. The CDR3 nucleotides are TGTGCCAGCAGTGGGCGTGGGGCAGCTGAAGCTTTCTTT. Translation gives CASSGRGAAEAFF.

The gene calls are TRBV28 and TRBJ1-2; unclear D gene. CDR3 size: 13 residues. The V end was cut by 6 bases, the J end by 7 bases, with 15 bases between. CDR1 MDHEN and CDR2 SYDVKM come from the germline V gene. The CDR3 bases are TGTGCCAGCAGCTACCTCCGGGGAAGTGGCTACACCTTC. It is translated as CASSYLRGSGYTF.

The genes are TRBV15 and TRBJ2-7; 9 bases are shared with TRBD1. The V segment lost 2 bases and the J segment 7 bases; nucleotides outside the gene matches: 6. The CDR3 sequence is 14 residues long. The germline gives CDR1 LNHNV, CDR2 YYDKDF (reference sequence). The CDR3 is CATSRTGGAGEQYF. The CDR3 region has the DNA TGTGCCACCAGCAGAACAGGGGGCGCGGGGGAGCAGTACTTC. Drawing the rest from reference TRBV15 and TRBJ2-7, the complete variable domain is DAMVIQNPRYQVTQFGKPVTLSCSQTLNHNVMYWYQQKSSQAPKLLFHYYDKDFNNEADTPDNFQSRRPNTSFCFLDIRSPGLGDTAMYLCATSRTGGAGEQYFGPGTRLTVT.

The chain joins TRBV28 to TRBJ1-1, with 8 bases identical to TRBD1. CDR1 is MDHEN, CDR2 SYDVKM, per germline. This CDR3 spans 14 amino acids. Losses at the gene ends were 7 bases for V and 5 bases for J; bases not matched to a gene: 9. The CDR3 bases are TGTGCCAGCATGCCCGGGACAGGAGATACTGAAGCTTTCTTT. Translating gives CASMPGTGDTEAFF. The full variable domain, rest sourced from reference TRBV28 and TRBJ1-1, is DVKVTQSSRYLVKRTGEKVFLECVQDMDHENMFWYRQDPGLGLRLIYFSYDVKMKEKGDIPEGYSVSREKKERFSLILESASTNQTSMYLCASMPGTGDTEAFFGQGTRLTVV.